This T cell receptor (beta chain) was sequenced during a study of control samples from healthy donors and cancer patients (dated by TCRdb to between 2020 and 2021). Preparation of the library involved the immunoSEQ multiplex PCR assay. What TCRdb holds here is the immuneACCESS table cut down to in-frame rearrangements. Part of the clones is not present; checked against another copy, under half of the missing clones reflect an unresolved V gene, and the others are unexplained. In all, the sample holds approximately 160,000 clones, and roughly 92% of those were seen once. The ten most abundant clones make up approximately 0.7% of the sample. To note about this clone: This clone's antigen is unknown. Base qualities are not recorded, but no much larger clone differs from it by a single base.

Specimen: blood. The receptor comes from a woman in her 30s in good health.

In nucleotide form, the sequence is TGTGCCAGCAGCGTAGCGGCGGGGCCAGGTCAGCCCCAGCATTTT. This is translated as CASSVAAGPGQPQHF. The chain couples TRBV9 to TRBJ1-5; the D gene is perhaps TRBD1, from 5 matching bases. The CDR3 goes from the cysteine to the phenylalanine over 15 residues. Only the CDR3 region is kept as DNA, spanning 45 bases read in frame from base 1. V and J are truncated by 0 bases and 6 bases respectively, leaving an intervening sequence of 13 bases. The germline V gene supplies CDR1 SGDLS and CDR2 YYNGEE.